This entry lists 14 T cell receptor beta chains sequenced from one sample in a study of T cells in Graves' hyperthyroidism and ophthalmopathy. RNA transcripts yielded amplified TCR beta CDR3 regions. The TCR CDR3 first-round RT-PCR relied on the HTBI primer set. TCRdb itself ran the multiplex PCR reads through MiXCR, one entry per CDR3 protein. The table records 650,000 to 850,000 distinct CDR3 sequences, about 17% of them present only once. Sequenced material: blood. The receptors here all came from a woman aged 45-65 years with Graves' hyperthyroidism that later progressed to Graves' ophthalmopathy.

V usage is TRBV9 and J usage is TRBJ2-3, with D perhaps matching TRBD2 (5 bases). Germline CDR1 is SGDLS and CDR2 is YYNGEE. The length of the CDR3 is 14 residues. V lost 4 bases and J lost 0, with 9 bases in between. CDR3 loop: CASSPDFSTDTQYF. The CDR3 DNA is TGTGCCAGCAGCCCGGACTTCAGCACAGATACGCAGTATTTT.

This clonotype was recorded at least ten times. The chain employs TRBV6-1 and TRBJ1-5, with unresolved D. Trimming shortened V by 6 bases and J by 2 bases, and 14 bases separated the two germline ends. CDR1 is MNHNS, CDR2 SASEGT, per germline. The CDR3 has 15 residues. The CDR3 reads CASRDEGGGNQPQHF. For the CDR3, the DNA is TGTGCCAGCAGGGACGAGGGTGGTGGCAATCAGCCCCAGCATTTT.

The chain employs TRBV20-1 and TRBJ1-3; D possibly corresponds to TRBD1 (5 bases). This CDR3 has 15 amino acids. Per germline, CDR1 DFQATT and CDR2 SNEGSKA (reference sequence). The V end lost 3 bases, the J end lost 1 base, and 13 bases lay between the germline ends. Here the CDR3 DNA reads TGCAGTGCTAGTCCCCTTACAGGTTCTGGAAACACCATATATTTT. The encoded protein is CSASPLTGSGNTIYF.

In its sample, this clonotype was seen a few times. The chain combines TRBV24-1 with TRBJ1-1; 7 bases agree with TRBD1. Germline V gene sequence: CDR1 KGHDR, CDR2 SFDVKD. The CDR3 is made up of 15 amino acids. Trimming at V came to 4 bases and at J to 3 bases, leaving 7 bases not matched to a gene. The CDR3 region is CATSDPRQGYTEAFF. The CDR3, as DNA: TGTGCCACCAGTGACCCACGACAGGGATACACTGAAGCTTTCTTT.

Worth noting for this clonotype: A much larger clone lies one base from this, so it may be a read error. CDR3 protein: CARSLGETYLDYEQYF. The CDR3 DNA is TGTGCCAGGAGCTTAGGAGAGACATACCTTGACTACGAGCAGTACTTC. This rearrangement joins TRBV11-1 to TRBJ2-7; unclear D gene. The CDR3 covers 16 residues. Per the germline V gene, CDR1 is SGHAT and CDR2 is FQDESV (reference sequence).

The chain employs TRBV5-5 and TRBJ2-3, with D perhaps matching TRBD2 (6 bases). The germline gives CDR1 SGHKS, CDR2 YYEKEE (reference sequence). CDR3 length: 16 residues. V lost 0 bases, J lost 3 bases, and 14 bases lay in between. The CDR3 bases are TGTGCCAGCAGCTTGGCCGGAGGGGTACTAACAGATACGCAGTATTTT. Translating gives CASSLAGGVLTDTQYF.

There are a few counts of this clonotype. The CDR3 spells CASSSGLAGGPGGEQFF. As DNA, the CDR3 is TGTGCCAGCAGTTCCGGACTAGCGGGGGGGCCTGGGGGTGAGCAGTTCTTC. The gene calls are TRBV27 and TRBJ2-1; TRBD2 matches at 15 bases. CDR3 length: 17 amino acids. CDR1 is MNHEY and CDR2 is SMNVEV in the germline V gene (reference sequence). J was trimmed by 9 bases and V by 4 bases; bases with no gene match: 10.

The CDR3 coding sequence is TGTGCCAGCAGCTTATGGGAGGGCGGCGGTCAGCCCCAGCATTTT. Its protein product is CASSLWEGGGQPQHF. The genes are TRBV13 and TRBJ1-5; no clear D. This CDR3 contains 15 residues. The germline V gene encodes CDR1 PRHDT and CDR2 FYEKMQ (reference sequence). The V and J ends lost 2 bases and 6 bases respectively, with 14 bases between them. Together with reference TRBV13 and TRBJ1-5, the CDR3 gives the full variable domain: AAGVIQSPRHLIKEKRETATLKCYPIPRHDTVYWYQQGPGQDPQFLISFYEKMQSDKGSIPDRFSAQQFSDYHSELNMSSLELGDSALYFCASSLWEGGGQPQHFGDGTRLSIL.

This chain joins TRBV9 and TRBJ1-2; D is unresolved. Germline V gene data show CDR1 as SGDLS and CDR2 as YYNGEE. This CDR3 has 17 amino acids. The V end lost 0 bases, the J end lost 4 bases, and 19 bases lay between the germline ends. The CDR3 reads CASSVAVSEVGLYGYTF. For the CDR3, the DNA is TGTGCCAGCAGCGTAGCCGTTTCGGAAGTAGGCCTCTATGGCTACACCTTC.

The J gene is TRBJ2-3, the V gene TRBV12-3 or TRBV12-4; 10 bases fit TRBD1. V was pared by 6 bases and J by 2 bases, with 5 bases of the junction left unmatched. The CDR3 is 15 amino acids. CDR3 coding DNA: TGTGCCAGCAGGCCGGGACAGGGGACCACAGATACGCAGTATTTT. It codes for CASRPGQGTTDTQYF.

The chain combines TRBV10-3 with TRBJ1-5; D call uncertain. Germline loops: CDR1 ENHRY, CDR2 SYGVKD. The CDR3 sequence is 13 residues long. Trimming cost V 4 bases and J 6 bases, with 10 bases left between them. The CDR3 DNA reads TGTGCCATCAGTGTGGAGGGCGGTCAGCCCCAGCATTTT. Translating it yields CAISVEGGQPQHF.

The rearrangement uses TRBV6-5 and TRBJ1-2; D remains unclear. The CDR3 is 15 residues long. CDR1 and CDR2 (germline): MNHEY, SVGAGI. The germline V and J ends were trimmed by 0 bases and 0 bases, with 8 bases remaining between them. As DNA, the CDR3 is TGTGCCAGCAGTTACTCCCCGACCACTAACTATGGCTACACCTTC. As protein: CASSYSPTTNYGYTF.

With regard to this clonotype: One end of the junction does not line up with germline, which may come from a read error. The V gene is TRBV19, the J gene TRBJ1-5, with D tentatively TRBD1 (5 bases). The CDR3 extends over 14 amino acids. CDR1 is LNHDA, CDR2 SQIVND, per germline (reference sequence). The CDR3 DNA reads as TGTGCTAGTAGGGGACCACCATACAATCAGCCCCAGCATTTT. Protein product: CASRGPPYNQPQHF.

The chain combines TRBV5-4 with TRBJ1-2; D unresolved. CDR1 and CDR2 from the germline V gene are SGHNT and YYREEE (reference sequence). V was trimmed by 4 bases and J by 4 bases, leaving 14 bases between them. The CDR3 runs to 14 residues. As DNA, the CDR3 is TGTGCCAGCAGCCCCGGAGAGAAACCCTATGGCTACACCTTC. As protein: CASSPGEKPYGYTF.